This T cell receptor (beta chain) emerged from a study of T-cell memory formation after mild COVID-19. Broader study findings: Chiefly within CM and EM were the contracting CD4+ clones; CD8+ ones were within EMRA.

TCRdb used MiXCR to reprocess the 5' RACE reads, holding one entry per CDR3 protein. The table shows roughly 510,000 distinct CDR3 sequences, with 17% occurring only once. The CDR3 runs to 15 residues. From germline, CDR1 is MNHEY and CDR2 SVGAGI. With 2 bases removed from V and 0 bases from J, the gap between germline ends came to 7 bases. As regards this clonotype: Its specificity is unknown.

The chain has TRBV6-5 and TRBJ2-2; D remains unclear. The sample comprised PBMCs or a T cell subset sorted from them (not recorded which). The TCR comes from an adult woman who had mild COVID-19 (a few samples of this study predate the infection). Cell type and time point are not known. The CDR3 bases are TGTGCCAGCAGTTACCGGCAGGCGAACACCGGGGAGCTGTTTTTT. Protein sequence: CASSYRQANTGELFF.